The clone carrying this T cell receptor beta chain was counted between two and nine times. As yet, its antigen is unknown. Caucasian, healthy and from Russia, the donors were aged between roughly 6 and 95. Isolation per sample recovered at least 6 million PBMCs. This entry belongs to a study of blood T cells in healthy people across ages. About the research overall: About one barcoded beta molecule per two T cells came from capture by template switching. Study results and caveats: With unsorted PBMCs, a conclusive comparison of naive versus antigen-experienced cells was not possible.

Per germline, CDR1 SGHNT and CDR2 YYREEE (reference sequence). J lost 7 bases, V lost 2 bases, and 3 bases had no gene match. The CDR3 runs to 13 residues. Sample-barcoded 5' priming and a J-beta primer mix drove a second PCR of 7 to 11 cycles. TCRdb re-analysed the 5' RACE reads in MiXCR, keeping a single row per CDR3 protein. Of about 1,600,000 distinct CDR3 sequences listed, approximately 42% are singletons. Sequencing used blood. The receptor was isolated from a woman aged 18 to 35 in good health. V gene TRBV5-4 combines with J gene TRBJ2-4; TRBD2 agrees at 7 bases. CDR3 sequence reads: CASSLFGGNIQYF. CDR3 DNA sequence: TGTGCCAGCAGCTTATTCGGGGGGAACATTCAGTACTTC.